The sequence of this TCR beta chain was determined in a study of blood T cells in healthy people across ages. General study findings and limits: In long-lived donors, naive CD4+ cell counts and diversity exceeded those of aged donors.

This clonotype was observed a few times. Its antigen is unknown. A sample-barcoded 5' primer and a J-beta primer mix were used in a second PCR of roughly 6 to 12 cycles. A 12-random-nucleotide template-switch adaptor tagged each cDNA molecule. TCRdb re-analysed the 5' RACE reads in MiXCR, keeping a single row per CDR3 protein. The data hold under 2,000,000 distinct CDR3 sequences, with 40% to 55% observed a single time. The CDR3 sequence is 17 residues long. Germline V gene data show CDR1 as LGHNA and CDR2 as YSLEER. The V and J ends lost 0 bases and 2 bases, in that order; junction bases with no gene match: 7. At least 5.5 micrograms of total RNA were extracted per sample.

Material: blood. V usage is TRBV4-3 and J usage is TRBJ2-7; 10 positions match TRBD2. The receptor was isolated from a woman aged 40-49 years in good health. The CDR3 here is CASSQDYASGGAYEQYF. In DNA, the CDR3 is TGCGCCAGCAGCCAAGATTACGCGAGCGGGGGGGCCTACGAGCAGTACTTC.